This passage covers 13 T cell receptor beta chains from one sample sequenced in a study of control samples from healthy donors and cancer patients. The data were produced by immunoSEQ multiplex PCR, yet TCRdb's version contains in-frame clones alone and is incomplete. The sample lists 260,000 or so clones, approximately 80% seen once, with about an eighth in the top ten. Sequencing input: PBMCs. Receptors were obtained from a woman aged 60-70 years with lung cancer.

V and J are TRBV5-6 and TRBJ2-2; 8 bases map to TRBD1. The CDR3 covers 14 residues. Germline assignment: CDR1 SGHDT and CDR2 YYEEEE. V shed 8 bases, J shed 7 bases, and the junction held 10 bases outside the gene matches. The CDR3 DNA reads TGTGCCAGTGCAGGGACAGGAGGGAACGGGGAGCTGTTTTTT. It specifies CASAGTGGNGELFF.

For this clone: Additional DNA sequences in this sample encode the identical CDR3. This chain joins TRBV6-2 or TRBV6-3 and TRBJ2-4; D is unresolved. Germline V gives CDR1 MNHEY, CDR2 SVGEGT. V lost 2 bases and J lost 0, with 11 bases in between. The CDR3 loop spans 16 amino acids. The CDR3 loop reads CASSYEAQLAKNIQYF. In nucleotides, the CDR3 is TGTGCCAGCAGTTACGAGGCTCAGCTAGCCAAAAACATTCAGTACTTC.

This rearrangement joins TRBV2 to TRBJ2-7; no firm D call. Per germline, CDR1 SNHLY and CDR2 FYNNEI. The CDR3 is 14 amino acids. The V and J ends lost 5 bases and 6 bases respectively, with 17 bases between them. CDR3 nucleotide sequence: TGTGCCAGCAGTCCTTATCCCCCACCTCCCGAGCAGTACTTC. This codes for CASSPYPPPPEQYF. Looking up the rest from reference TRBV2 and TRBJ2-7 gives the full variable domain: EPEVTQTPSHQVTQMGQEVILRCVPISNHLYFYWYRQILGQKVEFLVSFYNNEISEKSEIFDDQFSVERPDGSNFTLKIRSTKLEDSAMYFCASSPYPPPPEQYFGPGTRLTVT.

J is TRBJ2-3 and V is TRBV28, with D perhaps TRBD1 (6 bases). Trimming stripped 7 bases from V and 4 bases from J, with 12 bases between. The CDR3 consists of 13 residues. Germline-derived CDR1 and CDR2 are MDHEN and SYDVKM. CDR3 protein: CASNTQGPDTQYF. CDR3 bases: TGTGCCAGCAACACTCAGGGGCCAGATACGCAGTATTTT.

This rearrangement joins TRBV12-3 or TRBV12-4 to TRBJ1-2; 7 nucleotides match TRBD1. The trim removed 5 bases at V and 8 bases at J, leaving 2 bases unmatched. The CDR3 has 11 amino acids. In DNA, the CDR3 is TGTGCCAGCAGTACGACAGGGGGCTACACCTTC. This translates into CASSTTGGYTF.

The chain recombines TRBV2 with TRBJ1-5; no reliable D call. Germline V CDR1 and CDR2: SNHLY, FYNNEI. With 6 bases removed from V and 4 bases from J, the gap between germline ends came to 16 bases. This CDR3 is 15 amino acids long. CDR3 residues: CASSSQNLVNQPQHF. CDR3 coding DNA: TGTGCCAGCAGCTCGCAGAATCTAGTGAATCAGCCCCAGCATTTT.

The rearrangement links TRBV7-8 to TRBJ1-2, with a possible D match to TRBD1 (6 bases). V lost 3 bases and J 2 bases, leaving 7 bases between the germline ends. This CDR3 is built from 13 residues. Germline lookup yields CDR1 SGHVS and CDR2 FQNEAQ. The CDR3 is CASSLDSNYGYTF. The CDR3 DNA follows: TGTGCCAGCAGCTTGGACAGCAACTATGGCTACACCTTC.

This chain links TRBV7-8 with TRBJ1-6; the match to TRBD1 covers 7 bases. J gave up 1 base and V 5 bases, and 5 bases lay outside the gene matches. The germline V gene encodes CDR1 SGHVS and CDR2 FQNEAQ. The CDR3 length is 16 residues. CDR3 protein: CASSEQGFSYNSPLHF. CDR3 DNA: TGTGCCAGCAGCGAACAGGGGTTTTCCTATAATTCACCCCTCCACTTT.

The genes are TRBV5-1 and TRBJ2-5; either TRBD1 or TRBD2 may fit D (6 bases each). The CDR3 has 13 residues. CDR1 is SGHRS, CDR2 YFSETQ, per germline. The V and J ends lost 3 bases and 4 bases respectively, with 10 bases between them. The CDR3 spells CASSSGGGETQYF. The CDR3 coding sequence is TGCGCCAGCAGCTCCGGAGGGGGAGAGACCCAGTACTTC.

The J gene is TRBJ2-3, the V gene TRBV28; D is undetermined. V dropped 2 bases and J dropped 2 bases, with 8 bases sitting between them. The CDR3 sequence is 14 residues long. Germline V gives CDR1 MDHEN, CDR2 SYDVKM. In DNA form, the CDR3 reads TGTGCCAGCAGTTTAAACAGTATCACAGATACGCAGTATTTT. It encodes CASSLNSITDTQYF.

V is TRBV6-5 and J is TRBJ1-6, with 12 bases identical to TRBD1. The ends lost 7 bases at V and 12 bases at J; junction bases unmatched: 4. In germline, CDR1 is MNHEY, CDR2 SVGAGI. There are 13 residues in the CDR3. This CDR3 is CASKGTGGLPLHF. CDR3 sequence (DNA): TGTGCCAGCAAGGGGACAGGGGGCTTACCCCTCCACTTT.

The V call is TRBV4-2, the J call TRBJ2-3; weak D call: TRBD1 (6 bases). The CDR3 runs 15 residues. Germline CDR1 is LGHNA and CDR2 is YNFKEQ. V was shortened by 4 bases and J by 4 bases, with 15 bases between the two germline ends. The CDR3 nucleotides read TGTGCCAGCAGCCCCACAGGGTTCACTCCAGATACGCAGTATTTT. Translation gives CASSPTGFTPDTQYF.

The gene calls are TRBV2 and TRBJ2-5, with D possibly TRBD2 on 5 matching bases. Germline values: CDR1 SNHLY, CDR2 FYNNEI. V was clipped by 3 bases and J by 5 bases, with 22 bases between them. CDR3 length: 17 residues. The CDR3, as DNA: TGTGCCAGCAGTGATTACTGGGTAGCGCCGCATGCGGAGACCCAGTACTTC. Translated: CASSDYWVAPHAETQYF.